There are a few counts of the clone carrying this T cell receptor (beta chain). This entry belongs to a study of T cells in Graves' hyperthyroidism and ophthalmopathy. The CDR3 regions of TCR beta were amplified from RNA transcripts. Initially, a first-round RT-PCR of the TCR CDR3 employed the HTBI primer set. TCRdb analysed the multiplex PCR reads with MiXCR anew, one entry per CDR3 protein. The repertoire has a few hundred thousand distinct CDR3 sequences, 14% to 15% of them found once; the top ten carry less than 35%. The germline CDR1 and CDR2 sequences are SGHVS and FQNEAQ. Trimming took off 8 bases at V and 5 bases at J, with 27 bases between the two ends. The CDR3 extends over 17 amino acids.

Sequenced sample: blood. The clonotype comes from a woman aged 25 to 39 with Graves' hyperthyroidism. J is TRBJ1-1 and V is TRBV7-8, with D tentatively TRBD1 (5 bases). CDR3 protein: CASPNGTSGRGWTEAFF. CDR3 DNA: TGTGCCAGCCCCAACGGGACTAGCGGGAGAGGATGGACTGAAGCTTTCTTT. The whole variable domain, remainder taken from reference TRBV7-8 and TRBJ1-1, is GAGVSQSPRYKVAKRGQDVALRCDPISGHVSLFWYQQALGQGPEFLTYFQNEAQLDKSGLPSDRFFAERPEGSVSTLKIQRTQQEDSAVYLCASPNGTSGRGWTEAFFGQGTRLTVV.